One and the same sample provided the 21 T cell receptor beta chains below, sequenced in a study of shared clonotypes between healthy human individuals. The data were produced by immunoSEQ multiplex PCR, yet TCRdb's version contains in-frame clones alone and is incomplete. The sample lists a few million clones; approximately 94% were seen once. Source material: naive CD4+ T cells sorted from blood. Subset reported: CD45RA+ positively selected. These TCRs come from a young man in good health.

The rearrangement uses TRBV9 and TRBJ1-6; 7 bases map to TRBD1. The CDR3 has 14 residues. Germline-derived CDR1 and CDR2 are SGDLS and YYNGEE. Trimming took 4 bases from V and 10 from J; bases not matched to a gene: 8. CDR3 residues: CASSPGQVASPLHF. The CDR3, as DNA: TGTGCCAGCAGCCCCGGACAGGTAGCCTCACCCCTCCACTTT.

The chain carries TRBV6-6 and TRBJ1-5, with unresolved D. V lost 0 bases, J lost 2 bases, and 8 bases lay in between. Germline V gene sequence: CDR1 MNHNY, CDR2 SVGAGI (reference sequence). The CDR3 is 15 residues long. CDR3 loop: CASSYSQSGNQPQHF. The CDR3 bases are TGTGCCAGCAGTTACTCACAGTCGGGCAATCAGCCCCAGCATTTT.

This chain joins TRBV6-1 and TRBJ1-1; D uncertain. The CDR3 runs 13 residues. In germline, CDR1 is MNHNS, CDR2 SASEGT. Trimming shortened V by 4 bases and J by 0 bases, and 6 bases separated the two germline ends. The CDR3 bases are TGTGCCAGCAGTGTTGTAGTGAACACTGAAGCTTTCTTT. This codes for CASSVVVNTEAFF.

The V and J genes are TRBV6-6 and TRBJ1-2; no clear D. Germline CDR1 is MNHNY and CDR2 is SVGAGI (reference sequence). This CDR3 is 11 amino acids long. Deletions cut 5 bases from V and 5 bases from J, with 6 bases between. CDR3 region: CASSGLYGYTF. CDR3 coding DNA: TGTGCCAGCAGTGGGCTGTATGGCTACACCTTC.

The CDR3 bases are TGTGCCAGCAGTGTAGCCCCTTGGGGGACAGCGAACACCGGGGAGCTGTTTTTT. Protein product: CASSVAPWGTANTGELFF. The chain couples TRBV6-1 to TRBJ2-2, with 7 bases lining up with TRBD1. J was trimmed by 0 bases and V by 4 bases; bases with no gene match: 11. The germline CDR1 and CDR2 sequences are MNHNS and SASEGT. This CDR3 comprises 18 residues.

The chain recombines TRBV30 with TRBJ2-7; 7 positions agree with TRBD1. There are 14 residues in the CDR3. With V trimmed by 3 bases and J by 5 bases, 10 bases remained unmatched. Germline CDR1 and CDR2: GTSNPN and SVGIG (reference sequence). The CDR3 sequence: CAWRGDRAVHEQYF. CDR3 nucleotide sequence: TGTGCCTGGAGGGGAGACAGGGCGGTCCACGAGCAGTACTTC.

The chain employs TRBV18 and TRBJ2-1, with 16 bases matching TRBD2. Losses at the gene ends were 3 bases for V and 8 bases for J; bases not matched to a gene: 7. Germline V gene data show CDR1 as KGHSH and CDR2 as LQKENI. The CDR3 covers 17 residues. The CDR3 reads CASSPPGLAGGKDEQFF. In DNA form, the CDR3 reads TGTGCCAGCTCACCTCCGGGACTAGCGGGGGGGAAAGATGAGCAGTTCTTC.

This sequence joins TRBV7-2 and TRBJ1-2; D is uncertain. Germline assignment: CDR1 SGHTA and CDR2 FQGNSA. Trimming took 3 bases from V and 8 from J, leaving 16 bases between them. This CDR3 has 14 residues. CDR3 DNA: TGTGCCAGCAGCTTCATCGACAAGGGAGAAGGCTACACCTTC. This codes for CASSFIDKGEGYTF. The full variable domain, in which reference TRBV7-2 and TRBJ1-2 provide the parts outside the CDR3, is GAGVSQSPSNKVTEKGKDVELRCDPISGHTALYWYRQSLGQGLEFLIYFQGNSAPDKSGLPSDRFSAERTGGSVSTLTIQRTQQEDSAVYLCASSFIDKGEGYTFGSGTRLTVV.

A single count supports this clone. Additional DNA sequences in this sample encode the identical CDR3. This rearrangement joins TRBV2 to TRBJ2-2, with D unresolved. This CDR3 contains 13 residues. V shed 6 bases and J shed 1 base, with 6 bases lying between them. The V gene's germline CDR1 is SNHLY and CDR2 FYNNEI. The CDR3 loop reads CASRGENTGELFF. The DNA for the CDR3 is TGTGCCAGCAGAGGAGAGAACACCGGGGAGCTGTTTTTT.

This chain links TRBV7-8 with TRBJ1-2; D gene unclear. Per germline, CDR1 SGHVS and CDR2 FQNEAQ. The CDR3 totals 15 residues. The V end lost 0 bases, the J end lost 8 bases, and 16 bases lay between the germline ends. CDR3 region: CASSLANVGGLGYTF. The CDR3 nucleotides are TGTGCCAGCAGCTTAGCGAATGTGGGAGGGCTCGGCTACACCTTC.

This sequence joins TRBV27 and TRBJ1-5; TRBD1 might be the D (5 bases). The CDR3 covers 13 residues. The V end was cut by 5 bases, the J end by 7 bases, with 12 bases between. Germline CDR1 reads MNHEY; CDR2 reads SMNVEV (reference sequence). The chain's CDR3 is CASSRGENQPQHF. The CDR3 DNA reads as TGTGCCAGCAGTAGAGGGGAGAACCAGCCCCAGCATTTT.

The CDR3 here is CASSADGSYEQYF. Written as DNA, the CDR3 is TGTGCCAGCAGTGCCGACGGCTCCTACGAGCAGTACTTC. The V and J genes are TRBV6-1 and TRBJ2-7; no definite D call. The CDR3 runs to 13 residues. Trimming removed 4 bases at V and 0 bases at J, with 7 bases between. Per the germline V gene, CDR1 is MNHNS and CDR2 is SASEGT.

The chain links TRBV6-1 to TRBJ1-1, with a weak D call TRBD1 (6 bases). Between the trimmed V and J ends, which lost 7 bases and 4 bases, there was a span of 16 bases. From germline, CDR1 is MNHNS and CDR2 SASEGT. This CDR3 contains 14 residues. The chain's CDR3 is CASTLGQGTTEAFF. CDR3 coding DNA: TGTGCCAGCACCCTAGGCCAGGGGACCACTGAAGCTTTCTTT.

The chain employs TRBV19 and TRBJ2-5, with 10 bases aligning to TRBD2. J was trimmed by 1 base and V by 3 bases; bases with no gene match: 2. This CDR3 region has 15 residues. Germline V gives CDR1 LNHDA, CDR2 SQIVND (reference sequence). The CDR3 is CASSMEREGQETQYF. CDR3 sequence (DNA): TGTGCCAGTAGTATGGAGCGGGAGGGCCAAGAGACCCAGTACTTC.

V gene TRBV7-2 combines with J gene TRBJ2-3; 10 bases align to TRBD2. Germline V gene sequence: CDR1 SGHTA, CDR2 FQGNSA. V shed 4 bases and J 3 bases; nucleotides not matched to a gene: 7. There are 16 residues in the CDR3. The CDR3 DNA reads TGTGCCAGCAGCTACCCTAGCGGGGGTTCGACAGATACGCAGTATTTT. It specifies CASSYPSGGSTDTQYF.

Of note for this clone: This specimen includes other DNA sequences encoding the same CDR3. The V and J genes are TRBV27 and TRBJ1-5; D gene ambiguous. The CDR3 is 14 amino acids. Germline CDR1 is MNHEY and CDR2 is SMNVEV (reference sequence). The V end lost 3 bases, the J end lost 4 bases, and 10 bases lay between the germline ends. The CDR3 here is CASSLYSGNQPQHF. In DNA form, the CDR3 reads TGTGCCAGCAGTTTGTATAGTGGGAATCAGCCCCAGCATTTT.

The rearrangement links TRBV4-1 to TRBJ2-5; 8 bases agree with TRBD1. The end of the DNA is better explained by TRBJ2-7, so the J call may be wrong. Germline lookup yields CDR1 MGHRA and CDR2 YSYEKL. This CDR3 is built from 16 residues. The CDR3 reads CASSPNFGQGGGEQYF. Written as DNA, the CDR3 is TGCGCCAGCAGCCCAAACTTTGGACAGGGAGGAGGCGAGCAGTACTTC.

The rearrangement uses TRBV6-1 and TRBJ2-7; 12 positions agree with TRBD2. Germline V gene lookup returns CDR1 MNHNS and CDR2 SASEGT. This CDR3 contains 14 residues. After removal of 6 bases from V and 6 bases from J, the junction contained 6 bases not matched to a gene. The CDR3 DNA sequence: TGTGCCAGCAGATCGACTAGCGGGAGAGCCGAGCAGTACTTC. This gives the protein CASRSTSGRAEQYF.

The gene calls are TRBV7-2 and TRBJ2-7; TRBD2 aligns across 8 bases. Germline trimming cut 5 bases from V and 4 bases from J; bases unmatched to any gene: 10. CDR1 is SGHTA, CDR2 FQGNSA, per germline. The length of the CDR3 is 15 residues. CDR3 in DNA: TGTGCCAGCAGCCCCGGGGGGGGCGGGAAATACGAGCAGTACTTC. Its translation is CASSPGGGGKYEQYF.

The chain uses TRBV6-6 and TRBJ2-3; D ambiguous. Looked up from germline, CDR1 is MNHNY and CDR2 is SVGAGI (reference sequence). V shed 0 bases and J shed 5 bases, with 6 bases lying between them. The CDR3 spans 13 residues. CDR3 coding DNA: TGTGCCAGCAGTTACTCCCGTATAGATACGCAGTATTTT. Its protein is CASSYSRIDTQYF.

The V and J genes are TRBV2 and TRBJ2-3; 10 bases match TRBD2. With 5 bases clipped from V and 4 bases from J, the junction kept 6 bases outside the gene matches. From germline, CDR1 is SNHLY and CDR2 FYNNEI. The CDR3 spans 15 residues. Here the CDR3 DNA reads TGTGCCAGCAGTTTCCAGCGGGGGGGCGCAGATACGCAGTATTTT. Its translation: CASSFQRGGADTQYF.